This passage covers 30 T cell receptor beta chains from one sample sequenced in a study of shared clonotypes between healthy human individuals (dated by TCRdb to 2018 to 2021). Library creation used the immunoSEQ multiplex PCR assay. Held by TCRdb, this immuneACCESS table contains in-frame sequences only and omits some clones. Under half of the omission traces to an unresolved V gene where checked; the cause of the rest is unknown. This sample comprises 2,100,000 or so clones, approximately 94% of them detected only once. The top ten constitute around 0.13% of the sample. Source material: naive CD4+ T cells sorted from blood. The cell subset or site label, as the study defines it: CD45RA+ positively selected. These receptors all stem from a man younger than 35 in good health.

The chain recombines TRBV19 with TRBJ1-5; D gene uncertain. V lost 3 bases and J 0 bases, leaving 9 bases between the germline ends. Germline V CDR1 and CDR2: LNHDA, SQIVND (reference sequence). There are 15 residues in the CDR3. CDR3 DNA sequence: TGTGCCAGTAGTATTTCGAAGCGTAGCAATCAGCCCCAGCATTTT. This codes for CASSISKRSNQPQHF. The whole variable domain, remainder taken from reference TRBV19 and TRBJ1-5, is DGGITQSPKYLFRKEGQNVTLSCEQNLNHDAMYWYRQDPGQGLRLIYYSQIVNDFQKGDIAEGYSVSREKKESFPLTVTSAQKNPTAFYLCASSISKRSNQPQHFGDGTRLSIL.

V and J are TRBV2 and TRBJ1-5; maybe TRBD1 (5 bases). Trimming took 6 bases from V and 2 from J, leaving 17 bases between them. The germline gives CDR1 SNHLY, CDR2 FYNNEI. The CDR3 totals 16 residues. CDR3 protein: CASSDGTLDGNQPQHF. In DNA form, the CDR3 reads TGTGCCAGCAGCGACGGGACCTTGGATGGCAATCAGCCCCAGCATTTT. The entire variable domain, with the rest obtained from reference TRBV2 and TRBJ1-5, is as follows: EPEVTQTPSHQVTQMGQEVILRCVPISNHLYFYWYRQILGQKVEFLVSFYNNEISEKSEIFDDQFSVERPDGSNFTLKIRSTKLEDSAMYFCASSDGTLDGNQPQHFGDGTRLSIL.

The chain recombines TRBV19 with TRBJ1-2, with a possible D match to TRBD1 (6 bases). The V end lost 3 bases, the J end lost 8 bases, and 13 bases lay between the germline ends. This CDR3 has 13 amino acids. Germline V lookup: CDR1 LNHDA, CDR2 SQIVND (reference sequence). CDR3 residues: CASSIGGPGGYTF. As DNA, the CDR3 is TGTGCCAGTAGTATCGGGGGGCCTGGGGGCTACACCTTC.

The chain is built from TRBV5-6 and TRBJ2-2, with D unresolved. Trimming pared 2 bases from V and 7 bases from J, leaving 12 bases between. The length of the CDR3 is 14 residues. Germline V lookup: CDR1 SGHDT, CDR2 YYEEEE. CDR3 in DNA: TGTGCCAGCAGCTTTTATCCTTTTATCGGGGAGCTGTTTTTT. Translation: CASSFYPFIGELFF. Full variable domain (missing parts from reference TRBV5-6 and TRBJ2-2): DAGVTQSPTHLIKTRGQQVTLRCSPKSGHDTVSWYQQALGQGPQFIFQYYEEEERQRGNFPDRFSGHQFPNYSSELNVNALLLGDSALYLCASSFYPFIGELFFGEGSRLTVL.

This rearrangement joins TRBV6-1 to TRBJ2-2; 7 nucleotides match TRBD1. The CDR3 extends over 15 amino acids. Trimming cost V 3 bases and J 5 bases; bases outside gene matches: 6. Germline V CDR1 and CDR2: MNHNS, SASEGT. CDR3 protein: CASSDRGQSTGELFF. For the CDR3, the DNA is TGTGCCAGCAGTGATAGGGGACAGAGTACCGGGGAGCTGTTTTTT.

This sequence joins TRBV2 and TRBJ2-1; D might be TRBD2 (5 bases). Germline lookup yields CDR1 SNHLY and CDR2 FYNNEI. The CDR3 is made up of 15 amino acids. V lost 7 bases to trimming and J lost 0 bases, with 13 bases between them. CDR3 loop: CASTQAESSYNEQFF. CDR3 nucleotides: TGTGCCAGCACCCAAGCGGAGAGCTCCTACAATGAGCAGTTCTTC.

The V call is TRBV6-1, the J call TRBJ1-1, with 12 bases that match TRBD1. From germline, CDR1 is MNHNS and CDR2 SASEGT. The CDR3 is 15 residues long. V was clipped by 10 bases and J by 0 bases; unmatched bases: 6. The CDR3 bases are TGTGCCACCAGGGACAGGGGGCGACTGAACACTGAAGCTTTCTTT. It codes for CATRDRGRLNTEAFF.

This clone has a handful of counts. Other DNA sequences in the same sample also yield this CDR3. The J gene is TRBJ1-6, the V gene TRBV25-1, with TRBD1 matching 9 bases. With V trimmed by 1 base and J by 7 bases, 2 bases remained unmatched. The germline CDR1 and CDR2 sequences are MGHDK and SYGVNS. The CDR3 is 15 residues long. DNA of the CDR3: TGTGCCAGCAGTGAATCTGGGACAGGGAATTCACCCCTCCACTTT. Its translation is CASSESGTGNSPLHF.

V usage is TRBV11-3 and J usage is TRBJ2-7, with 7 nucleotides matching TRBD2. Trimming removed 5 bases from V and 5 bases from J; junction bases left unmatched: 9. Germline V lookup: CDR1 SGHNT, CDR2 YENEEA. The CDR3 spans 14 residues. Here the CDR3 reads CASSQGEGIHEQYF. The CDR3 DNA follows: TGTGCCAGCAGCCAAGGGGAGGGGATCCACGAGCAGTACTTC.

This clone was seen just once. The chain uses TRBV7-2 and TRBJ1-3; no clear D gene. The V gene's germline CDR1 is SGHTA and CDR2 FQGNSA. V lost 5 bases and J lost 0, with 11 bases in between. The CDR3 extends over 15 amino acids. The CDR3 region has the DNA TGTGCCAGCAGCCCGGCGGGGAGCTCTGGAAACACCATATATTTT. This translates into CASSPAGSSGNTIYF.

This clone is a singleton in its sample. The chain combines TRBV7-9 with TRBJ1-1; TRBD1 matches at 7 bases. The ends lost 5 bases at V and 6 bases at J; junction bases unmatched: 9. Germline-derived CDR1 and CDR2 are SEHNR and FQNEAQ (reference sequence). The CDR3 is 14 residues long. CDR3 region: CASSALTGLAEAFF. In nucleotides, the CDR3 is TGTGCCAGCAGCGCCCTGACAGGGTTGGCTGAAGCTTTCTTT.

The CDR3 here is CAWSKGRGPYEQYF. The CDR3 nucleotides are TGTGCCTGGAGTAAGGGTAGGGGACCCTACGAGCAGTACTTC. This chain joins TRBV30 and TRBJ2-7; D is tentatively TRBD1 or TRBD2 (5 bases each). Germline lookup yields CDR1 GTSNPN and CDR2 SVGIG (reference sequence). The germline V and J ends were trimmed by 2 bases and 2 bases, with 13 bases remaining between them. The CDR3 is 14 residues long. Using reference TRBV30 and TRBJ2-7 for the parts outside the CDR3, the full variable domain is SQTIHQWPATLVQPVGSPLSLECTVEGTSNPNLYWYRQAAGRGLQLLFYSVGIGQISSEVPQNLSASRPQDRQFILSSKKLLLSDSGFYLCAWSKGRGPYEQYFGPGTRLTVT.

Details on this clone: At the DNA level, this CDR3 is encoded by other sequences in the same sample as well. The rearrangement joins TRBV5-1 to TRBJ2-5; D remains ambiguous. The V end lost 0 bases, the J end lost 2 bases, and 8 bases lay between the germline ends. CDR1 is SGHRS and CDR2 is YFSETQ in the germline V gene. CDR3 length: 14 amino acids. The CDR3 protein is CASSLEGFQETQYF. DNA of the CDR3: TGCGCCAGCAGCTTGGAAGGATTTCAAGAGACCCAGTACTTC.

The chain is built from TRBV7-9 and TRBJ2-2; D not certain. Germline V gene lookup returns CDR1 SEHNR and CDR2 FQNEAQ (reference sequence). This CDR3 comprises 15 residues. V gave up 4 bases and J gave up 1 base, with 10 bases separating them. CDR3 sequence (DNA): TGTGCCAGCAGCTCCCGCTTTATGAACACCGGGGAGCTGTTTTTT. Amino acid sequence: CASSSRFMNTGELFF. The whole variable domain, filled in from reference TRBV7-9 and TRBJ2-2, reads DTGVSQNPRHKITKRGQNVTFRCDPISEHNRLYWYRQTLGQGPEFLTYFQNEAQLEKSRLLSDRFSAERPKGSFSTLEIQRTEQGDSAMYLCASSSRFMNTGELFFGEGSRLTVL.

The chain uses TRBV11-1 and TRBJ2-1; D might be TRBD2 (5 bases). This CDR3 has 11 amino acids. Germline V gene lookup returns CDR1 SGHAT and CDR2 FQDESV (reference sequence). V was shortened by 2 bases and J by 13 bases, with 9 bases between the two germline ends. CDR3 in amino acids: CASSLLGEQFF. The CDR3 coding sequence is TGTGCCAGCAGCTTACTCGGGGAACAGTTCTTC.

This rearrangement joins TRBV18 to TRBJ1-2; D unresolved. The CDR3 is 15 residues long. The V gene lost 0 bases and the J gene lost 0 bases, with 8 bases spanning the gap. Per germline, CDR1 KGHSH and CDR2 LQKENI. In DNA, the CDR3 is TGTGCCAGCTCACCACCCCAGAGCCCTAACTATGGCTACACCTTC. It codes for CASSPPQSPNYGYTF.

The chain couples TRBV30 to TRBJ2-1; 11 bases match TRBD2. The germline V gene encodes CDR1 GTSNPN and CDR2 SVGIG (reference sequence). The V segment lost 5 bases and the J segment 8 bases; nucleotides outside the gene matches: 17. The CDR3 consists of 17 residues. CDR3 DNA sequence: TGTGCCTGGGAGCCCAAAAAAACTAGCGGGAGCATCCATGAGCAGTTCTTC. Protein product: CAWEPKKTSGSIHEQFF.

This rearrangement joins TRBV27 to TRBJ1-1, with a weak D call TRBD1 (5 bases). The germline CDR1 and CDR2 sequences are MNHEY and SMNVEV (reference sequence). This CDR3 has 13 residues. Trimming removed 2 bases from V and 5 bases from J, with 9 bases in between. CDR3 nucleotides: TGTGCCAGCAGTTTAGGGGGGATGACTGAAGCTTTCTTT. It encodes CASSLGGMTEAFF.

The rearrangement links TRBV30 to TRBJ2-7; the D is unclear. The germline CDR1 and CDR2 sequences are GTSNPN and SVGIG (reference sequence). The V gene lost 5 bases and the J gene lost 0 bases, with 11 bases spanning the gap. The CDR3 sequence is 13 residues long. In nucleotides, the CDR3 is TGTGCCTGGTCCAGAATAGACTCCTACGAGCAGTACTTC. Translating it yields CAWSRIDSYEQYF. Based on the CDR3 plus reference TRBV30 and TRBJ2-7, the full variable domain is SQTIHQWPATLVQPVGSPLSLECTVEGTSNPNLYWYRQAAGRGLQLLFYSVGIGQISSEVPQNLSASRPQDRQFILSSKKLLLSDSGFYLCAWSRIDSYEQYFGPGTRLTVT.

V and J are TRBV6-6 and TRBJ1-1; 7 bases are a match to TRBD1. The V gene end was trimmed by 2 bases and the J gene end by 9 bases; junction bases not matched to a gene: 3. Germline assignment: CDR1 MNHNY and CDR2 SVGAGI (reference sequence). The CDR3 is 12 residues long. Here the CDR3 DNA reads TGTGCCAGCAGTTACCGGGACAGCAAAGCTTTCTTT. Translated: CASSYRDSKAFF.

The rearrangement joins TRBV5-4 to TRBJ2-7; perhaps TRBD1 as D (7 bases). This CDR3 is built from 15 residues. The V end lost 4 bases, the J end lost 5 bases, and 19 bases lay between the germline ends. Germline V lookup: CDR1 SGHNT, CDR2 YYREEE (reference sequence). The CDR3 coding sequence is TGTGCCAGCAGCCCCCAGGGGGGCAAGGTCCACGAGCAGTACTTC. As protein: CASSPQGGKVHEQYF.

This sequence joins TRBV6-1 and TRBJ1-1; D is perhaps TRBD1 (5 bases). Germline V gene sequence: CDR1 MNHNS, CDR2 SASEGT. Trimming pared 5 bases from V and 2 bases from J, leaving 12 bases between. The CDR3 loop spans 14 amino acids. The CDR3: CASSRTRTNTEAFF. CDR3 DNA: TGTGCCAGCAGTAGGACACGGACAAACACTGAAGCTTTCTTT.

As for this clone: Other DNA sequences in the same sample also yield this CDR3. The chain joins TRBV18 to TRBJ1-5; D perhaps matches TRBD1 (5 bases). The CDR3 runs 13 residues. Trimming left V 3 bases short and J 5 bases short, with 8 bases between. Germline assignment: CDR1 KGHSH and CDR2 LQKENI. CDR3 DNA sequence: TGTGCCAGCTCACCCCAGGGTGATCAGCCCCAGCATTTT. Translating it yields CASSPQGDQPQHF.

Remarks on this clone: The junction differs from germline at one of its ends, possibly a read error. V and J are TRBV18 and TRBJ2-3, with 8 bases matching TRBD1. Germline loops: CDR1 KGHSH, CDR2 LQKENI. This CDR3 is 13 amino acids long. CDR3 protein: CASSAWSTGEKNF. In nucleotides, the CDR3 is TGTGCCAGCTCAGCTTGGTCGACAGGGGAAAAGAATTTT.

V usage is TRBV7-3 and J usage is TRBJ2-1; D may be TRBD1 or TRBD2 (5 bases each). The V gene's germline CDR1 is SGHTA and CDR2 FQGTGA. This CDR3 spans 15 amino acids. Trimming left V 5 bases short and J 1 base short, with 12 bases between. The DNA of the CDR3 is TGTGCCAGCAGCCCTGTCTGGGGGTCCTACAATGAGCAGTTCTTC. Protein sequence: CASSPVWGSYNEQFF.

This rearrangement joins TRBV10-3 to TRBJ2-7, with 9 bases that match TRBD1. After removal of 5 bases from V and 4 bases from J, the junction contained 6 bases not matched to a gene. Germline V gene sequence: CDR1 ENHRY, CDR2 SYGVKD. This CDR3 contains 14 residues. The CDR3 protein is CAISMLTGGYEQYF. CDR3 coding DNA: TGTGCCATCAGTATGTTGACAGGGGGGTACGAGCAGTACTTC.

The CDR3 here is CASSVEGGMTETQYF. Here the CDR3 DNA reads TGTGCCAGCAGCGTAGAGGGCGGGATGACGGAGACCCAGTACTTC. The J gene is TRBJ2-5, the V gene TRBV9, with D perhaps matching TRBD2 (6 bases). Per the germline V gene, CDR1 is SGDLS and CDR2 is YYNGEE. Trimming took 0 bases from V and 5 from J, leaving 14 bases between them. This CDR3 is built from 15 residues.

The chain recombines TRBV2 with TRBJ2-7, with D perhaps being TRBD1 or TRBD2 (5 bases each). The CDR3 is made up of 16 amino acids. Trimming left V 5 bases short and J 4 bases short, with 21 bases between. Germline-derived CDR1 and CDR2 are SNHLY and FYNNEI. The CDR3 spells CASSPATASGIYEQYF. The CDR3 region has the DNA TGTGCCAGCAGTCCAGCGACAGCGTCCGGGATTTACGAGCAGTACTTC.

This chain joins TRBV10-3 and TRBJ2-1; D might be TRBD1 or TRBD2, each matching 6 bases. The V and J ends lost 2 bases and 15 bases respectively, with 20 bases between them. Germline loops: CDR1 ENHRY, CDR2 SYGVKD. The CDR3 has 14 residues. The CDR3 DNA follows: TGTGCCATCAGTGAGAGCTCAGGTGGGGGGCTCGCGTTCTTC. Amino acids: CAISESSGGGLAFF.

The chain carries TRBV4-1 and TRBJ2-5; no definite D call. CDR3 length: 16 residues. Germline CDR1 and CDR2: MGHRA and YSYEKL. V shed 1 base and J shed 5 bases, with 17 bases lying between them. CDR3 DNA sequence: TGCGCCAGCAGCCAAGTCTTATCGGGTGCGGTGGAGACCCAGTACTTC. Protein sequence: CASSQVLSGAVETQYF.